Below, 20 T cell receptor beta chains from the same sample are listed, as sequenced in a study of blood T cell repertoires in COVID-19. This table comes from immunoSEQ multiplex PCR, and its TCRdb copy is limited to in-frame clones, with some not included. The sample carries tens of thousands of clones, 85% recorded once. Input material: peripheral blood. The receptors shown here come from a man aged 45-60 years with active COVID-19.

The V call is TRBV18, the J call TRBJ2-7; D is perhaps TRBD2 (6 bases). The V end was cut by 1 base, the J end by 4 bases, with 17 bases between. The CDR3 spans 16 residues. CDR1 is KGHSH, CDR2 LQKENI, per germline. The CDR3 DNA reads as TGTGCCAGCTCACCACAGAGAGGAGGGCGTAAATACGAGCAGTACTTC. This codes for CASSPQRGGRKYEQYF. Filled out from reference TRBV18 and TRBJ2-7, the complete variable domain reads NAGVMQNPRHLVRRRGQEARLRCSPMKGHSHVYWYRQLPEEGLKFMVYLQKENIIDESGMPKERFSAEFPKEGPSILRIQQVVRGDSAAYFCASSPQRGGRKYEQYFGPGTRLTVT.

The J gene is TRBJ2-2, the V gene TRBV6-2 or TRBV6-3, with 9 bases lining up with TRBD2. The V gene's germline CDR1 is MNHEY and CDR2 SVGEGT. The trim removed 2 bases at V and 7 bases at J, leaving 11 bases unmatched. CDR3 size: 17 residues. The chain's CDR3 is CASSYGPAGGPGGELFF. CDR3 DNA: TGTGCCAGCAGTTACGGGCCGGCGGGGGGGCCTGGCGGGGAGCTGTTTTTT.

The chain joins TRBV6-5 to TRBJ1-1; D might be TRBD1 (6 bases). Trimming took 8 bases from V and 0 from J, leaving 16 bases between them. The V gene's germline CDR1 is MNHEY and CDR2 SVGAGI. The CDR3 runs to 15 residues. CDR3 sequence (DNA): TGTGCCAGCCCCAGGGGCCAGGGTCTGAACACTGAAGCTTTCTTT. It specifies CASPRGQGLNTEAFF.

This clone was seen just once. The J gene is TRBJ2-5, the V gene TRBV10-2; no definite D call. The CDR3 spans 13 residues. V lost 2 bases to trimming and J lost 2 bases, with 6 bases between them. Germline-derived CDR1 and CDR2 are WSHSY and SAAADI. In DNA, the CDR3 is TGCGCCAGCAGTGAGGTTCCTCAAGAGACCCAGTACTTC. Translation: CASSEVPQETQYF.

This chain joins TRBV5-4 and TRBJ2-7, with TRBD1 identical over 8 bases. The CDR3 length is 12 residues. The V segment lost 4 bases and the J segment 5 bases; nucleotides outside the gene matches: 2. Germline V CDR1 and CDR2: SGHNT, YYREEE (reference sequence). The CDR3, as DNA: TGTGCCAGCAGCCCGGGACAGGACGAGCAGTACTTC. Translation: CASSPGQDEQYF.

V and J are TRBV20-1 and TRBJ1-2; no reliable D call. This CDR3 spans 11 amino acids. V dropped 3 bases and J dropped 8 bases, with 10 bases sitting between them. Per germline, CDR1 DFQATT and CDR2 SNEGSKA (reference sequence). CDR3 DNA sequence: TGCAGTGCTAGCAAAAGCCTCGGCTACACCTTC. Translated, it gives CSASKSLGYTF.

The rearrangement joins TRBV28 to TRBJ1-1, with 7 bases fitting TRBD1. The CDR3 has 14 amino acids. Germline CDR1 and CDR2: MDHEN and SYDVKM. J was trimmed by 6 bases and V by 8 bases; bases with no gene match: 12. The DNA for the CDR3 is TGTGCCAGCGCTACGGGACAGTCGCGATCTGAAGCTTTCTTT. Translated: CASATGQSRSEAFF. The variable domain in full, with the rest retrieved from reference TRBV28 and TRBJ1-1, is DVKVTQSSRYLVKRTGEKVFLECVQDMDHENMFWYRQDPGLGLRLIYFSYDVKMKEKGDIPEGYSVSREKKERFSLILESASTNQTSMYLCASATGQSRSEAFFGQGTRLTVV.

The rearrangement links TRBV6-1 to TRBJ2-2; TRBD2 matches at 13 bases. Germline V lookup: CDR1 MNHNS, CDR2 SASEGT. The V segment lost 4 bases and the J segment 6 bases; nucleotides outside the gene matches: 14. The CDR3 totals 19 residues. The CDR3 nucleotides are TGTGCCAGCAGTGGTCTGGGACTAGCGGGAATGAACAACCCCGGGGAGCTGTTTTTT. It specifies CASSGLGLAGMNNPGELFF.

The genes are TRBV6-6 and TRBJ2-5, with TRBD2 matching 8 bases. CDR3 length: 16 amino acids. Germline V gene lookup returns CDR1 MNHNY and CDR2 SVGAGI (reference sequence). The V and J ends lost 2 bases and 2 bases, in that order; junction bases with no gene match: 7. The CDR3 nucleotides read TGTGCCAGCAGTTACCCCCCGGGGGGGACACAAGAGACCCAGTACTTC. It encodes CASSYPPGGTQETQYF.

The chain links TRBV12-1 to TRBJ1-2; the table's TRBD1 call for D was not verified on the DNA. TRBV12-1 is a known pseudogene. The CDR3 is 14 amino acids. The CDR3 nucleotides read TGTGCCACCCAGGGGTGGCAGGTCCTCTATGGCTACACCTTC. Residues: CATQGWQVLYGYTF.

This sequence joins TRBV2 and TRBJ2-2; TRBD2 matches 14 bases. The CDR3 is 17 residues long. CDR1 is SNHLY and CDR2 is FYNNEI in the germline V gene. The trim removed 5 bases at V and 0 bases at J, leaving 2 bases unmatched. The CDR3 sequence is CASSRLAGGTNTGELFF. The DNA for the CDR3 is TGTGCCAGCAGTCGACTAGCGGGGGGGACGAACACCGGGGAGCTGTTTTTT.

This chain uses TRBV18 with TRBJ2-3; D is unclear. Per the germline V gene, CDR1 is KGHSH and CDR2 is LQKENI. V was clipped by 3 bases and J by 6 bases, with 16 bases between them. The CDR3 runs 15 residues. DNA for the CDR3: TGTGCCAGCTCACCCCGACAAGATGCACATGATACGCAGTATTTT. Translation: CASSPRQDAHDTQYF.

The J gene is TRBJ1-2, the V gene TRBV2, with D unresolved. Trimming cost V 0 bases and J 7 bases, with 12 bases left between them. Germline lookup yields CDR1 SNHLY and CDR2 FYNNEI. The CDR3 has 14 residues. CDR3 DNA: TGTGCCAGCAGTGAAGCCGGAGGGATTGGTGGCTACACCTTC. Translating it yields CASSEAGGIGGYTF.

The chain uses TRBV27 and TRBJ1-5; the match to TRBD1 covers 7 bases. The V segment lost 5 bases and the J segment 3 bases; nucleotides outside the gene matches: 10. The germline V gene has CDR1 MNHEY and CDR2 SMNVEV (reference sequence). This CDR3 region has 16 residues. The CDR3, as DNA: TGTGCCAGCAGTCGTGTCGGGACAGCAGTCAATCAGCCCCAGCATTTT. This sequence encodes CASSRVGTAVNQPQHF.

CDR3 amino acids: CASSLGETGRSNQPQHF. In nucleotides, the CDR3 is TGTGCCAGCAGCTTAGGAGAAACAGGGCGTAGCAATCAGCCCCAGCATTTT. The J gene is TRBJ1-5, the V gene TRBV11-2, with D perhaps TRBD1 (6 bases). With 1 base removed from V and 0 bases from J, the gap between germline ends came to 13 bases. Germline V gene sequence: CDR1 SGHAT, CDR2 FQNNGV. The CDR3 is 17 residues long. The entire variable domain, with the rest obtained from reference TRBV11-2 and TRBJ1-5, is as follows: EAGVAQSPRYKIIEKRQSVAFWCNPISGHATLYWYQQILGQGPKLLIQFQNNGVVDDSQLPKDRFSAERLKGVDSTLKIQPAKLEDSAVYLCASSLGETGRSNQPQHFGDGTRLSIL.

This clone was seen only a few times. The chain recombines TRBV9 with TRBJ2-1; 15 bases fit TRBD2. V dropped 4 bases and J dropped 3; count of bases not matched to a gene: 5. Germline assignment: CDR1 SGDLS and CDR2 YYNGEE. CDR3 length: 17 residues. CDR3 residues: CASSLGLAGGYYNEQFF. The DNA for the CDR3 is TGTGCCAGCAGCCTGGGACTAGCGGGGGGCTACTACAATGAGCAGTTCTTC. Drawing the rest from reference TRBV9 and TRBJ2-1, the complete variable domain is DSGVTQTPKHLITATGQRVTLRCSPRSGDLSVYWYQQSLDQGLQFLIQYYNGEERAKGNILERFSAQQFPDLHSELNLSSLELGDSALYFCASSLGLAGGYYNEQFFGPGTRLTVL.

The V and J genes are TRBV24-1 and TRBJ1-4; TRBD1 aligns across 9 bases. The V segment lost 2 bases and the J segment 7 bases; nucleotides outside the gene matches: 7. Germline V gene sequence: CDR1 KGHDR, CDR2 SFDVKD. The CDR3 is made up of 16 amino acids. The CDR3 loop reads CATSDSTGGVSEKLFF. The CDR3 DNA reads as TGTGCCACCAGTGATTCAACAGGGGGCGTGAGTGAAAAACTGTTTTTT.

V usage is TRBV12-3 or TRBV12-4 and J usage is TRBJ1-1; 9 nucleotides agree with TRBD1. This CDR3 region has 13 residues. With 7 bases clipped from V and 4 bases from J, the junction kept 4 bases outside the gene matches. This CDR3 is CASTPGQGTEAFF. The CDR3 nucleotides read TGTGCCAGCACTCCGGGACAGGGCACTGAAGCTTTCTTT.

This chain joins TRBV7-9 and TRBJ1-2, with D maybe TRBD1 (5 bases). CDR1 is SEHNR and CDR2 is FQNEAQ in the germline V gene (reference sequence). The CDR3 length is 13 residues. The V gene lost 3 bases and the J gene lost 6 bases, with 11 bases spanning the gap. The CDR3 DNA follows: TGTGCCAGCAGCTTCGCTCTCAGGGATGGCTACACCTTC. Protein: CASSFALRDGYTF.

In its sample, this clone is large. The V and J genes are TRBV11-3 and TRBJ2-2; TRBD1 aligns across 7 bases. The CDR3 contains 15 residues. The V and J ends lost 5 bases and 0 bases, in that order; junction bases with no gene match: 3. Germline V gene lookup returns CDR1 SGHNT and CDR2 YENEEA. The CDR3 sequence is CASSRDRANTGELFF. The CDR3, as DNA: TGTGCCAGCAGCCGCGACAGGGCGAACACCGGGGAGCTGTTTTTT. Together with reference TRBV11-3 and TRBJ2-2, the CDR3 gives the full variable domain: EAGVVQSPRYKIIEKKQPVAFWCNPISGHNTLYWYLQNLGQGPELLIRYENEEAVDDSQLPKDRFSAERLKGVDSTLKIQPAELGDSAVYLCASSRDRANTGELFFGEGSRLTVL.